This T cell receptor (beta chain) was identified in a study of blood T cell repertoires in COVID-19. Overall study: Whether acute or convalescent, the COVID-19 samples came from the United States, Italy and Spain. Sample material is recorded as cDNA or gDNA derived from T cells, B-cell-depleted T cells, or PBMCs.

CDR1 is KGHDR, CDR2 SFDVKD, per germline. The V gene lost 1 base and the J gene lost 4 bases, with 10 bases spanning the gap. The CDR3 extends over 16 amino acids. Study processing details: The assay estimated nucleated cells by amplifying reference gene primers. Sequenced by immunoSEQ multiplex PCR; TCRdb stores in-frame clones only, minus some. For V, J and clone size, that table is used; D and trimming come from the DNA. This table has tens of thousands of clones, 90% to 95% appearing once. This sequence joins TRBV24-1 and TRBJ2-6; D is unresolved. The sample taken for sequencing was peripheral blood. The source of this sequence is a man in his 60s with acute or convalescent COVID-19. The CDR3 spells CATSDLTASGANVLTF. CDR3 nucleotides: TGTGCCACCAGTGATTTAACAGCTTCAGGGGCCAACGTCCTGACTTTC.